What follows are 28 T cell receptor beta chains derived from one specimen sequenced in a study of OX40 agonist ivuxolimab in advanced cancers. The data were produced by immunoSEQ multiplex PCR, yet TCRdb's version contains in-frame clones alone and is incomplete. The sample lists 21,000 or so clones, under 90% occurring once. The material sequenced was CD4+ or CD8+ T cells sorted from blood, taken in a trial of the OX40 agonist ivuxolimab. Every receptor here comes from an adult with an advanced solid tumor such as melanoma, head and neck, liver or kidney cancer.

This clone has just a few counts. This chain links TRBV6-8 with TRBJ2-7; unclear D gene. With 5 bases removed from V and 5 bases from J, the gap between germline ends came to 7 bases. Per germline, CDR1 MNHGY and CDR2 SAAAGT. The CDR3 covers 11 residues. CDR3 region: CASSTAHEQYF. The CDR3 region has the DNA TGTGCCAGCAGTACGGCTCACGAGCAGTACTTC.

The J gene is TRBJ2-1, the V gene TRBV10-3; D is perhaps TRBD2 (5 bases). Between the trimmed V and J ends, which lost 2 bases and 5 bases, there was a span of 16 bases. This CDR3 region has 16 residues. Germline CDR1 reads ENHRY; CDR2 reads SYGVKD. CDR3 bases: TGTGCCATCAGTGAGCTGGAGGACCCGCCCCACAATGAGCAGTTCTTC. Residues: CAISELEDPPHNEQFF.

The rearrangement uses TRBV13 and TRBJ2-7; D is possibly TRBD2 (7 bases). In germline, CDR1 is PRHDT, CDR2 FYEKMQ (reference sequence). CDR3 length equals 14 residues. V lost 5 bases and J 3 bases, leaving 14 bases between the germline ends. This chain's CDR3 is CASSLGGQYYEQYF. CDR3 DNA: TGTGCCAGCAGCCTCGGGGGGCAGTACTACGAGCAGTACTTC. The full variable domain, in which reference TRBV13 and TRBJ2-7 provide the parts outside the CDR3, is AAGVIQSPRHLIKEKRETATLKCYPIPRHDTVYWYQQGPGQDPQFLISFYEKMQSDKGSIPDRFSAQQFSDYHSELNMSSLELGDSALYFCASSLGGQYYEQYFGPGTRLTVT.

V and J are TRBV10-2 and TRBJ2-1; D unresolved. This CDR3 spans 14 amino acids. Deletions cut 4 bases from V and 7 bases from J, with 14 bases between. In germline, CDR1 is WSHSY, CDR2 SAAADI. CDR3 coding DNA: TGCGCCAGCAGTGCTCCTAAGTGGTGGAATGAGCAGTTCTTC. Protein sequence: CASSAPKWWNEQFF.

This clone was picked up one time. This sequence joins TRBV6-5 and TRBJ2-2, with 9 bases lining up with TRBD1. The CDR3 is 15 amino acids. Germline-derived CDR1 and CDR2 are MNHEY and SVGAGI. Trimming took 5 bases from V and 6 from J; bases not matched to a gene: 7. CDR3 nucleotide sequence: TGTGCCAGCAGTAGACAGGGGGGTTCTCCCGGGGAGCTGTTTTTT. It yields the protein CASSRQGGSPGELFF.

The rearrangement links TRBV5-1 to TRBJ2-1, with a tentative D call TRBD2 (5 bases). Trimming took 4 bases from V and 1 from J, leaving 12 bases between them. CDR3 length: 15 amino acids. Germline V gene sequence: CDR1 SGHRS, CDR2 YFSETQ. The CDR3 reads CASSPASGSYNEQFF. As DNA, the CDR3 is TGCGCCAGCAGCCCGGCTTCGGGGTCCTACAATGAGCAGTTCTTC.

This chain joins TRBV4-2 and TRBJ2-7; weak D call: TRBD2 (6 bases). This CDR3 spans 13 amino acids. Trimming stripped 1 base from V and 3 bases from J, with 7 bases between. From germline, CDR1 is LGHNA and CDR2 YNFKEQ. The CDR3 loop reads CASSQARDYEQYF. CDR3 nucleotide sequence: TGTGCCAGCAGCCAAGCGCGGGACTACGAGCAGTACTTC.

The genes are TRBV6-5 and TRBJ2-2; D is unresolved. Trimming took off 2 bases at V and 3 bases at J, with 1 base between the two ends. Germline CDR1 is MNHEY and CDR2 is SVGAGI. The length of the CDR3 is 12 residues. The CDR3 DNA sequence: TGTGCCAGCAGTTACGACACCGGGGAGCTGTTTTTT. Translated: CASSYDTGELFF.

The chain links TRBV6-5 to TRBJ2-7, with 11 bases aligning to TRBD2. The CDR3 totals 14 residues. CDR1 and CDR2 from the germline V gene are MNHEY and SVGAGI. With V trimmed by 2 bases and J by 12 bases, 9 bases remained unmatched. CDR3 nucleotide sequence: TGTGCCAGCAGTTACCGGACGGGACTAGCGGCTACGTACTTC. Its protein product is CASSYRTGLAATYF.

The CDR3 region has the DNA TGTGCCAACTCAAACCTTAACACTGAAGCTTTCTTT. Translation gives CANSNLNTEAFF. This rearrangement joins TRBV6-4 to TRBJ1-1; D ambiguous. Trimming cost V 10 bases and J 2 bases, with 11 bases left between them. This CDR3 comprises 12 residues. Germline CDR1 and CDR2: MRHNA and SNTAGT.

V and J are TRBV27 and TRBJ2-2, with 8 bases aligning to TRBD2. CDR1 is MNHEY, CDR2 SMNVEV, per germline (reference sequence). V lost 5 bases and J lost 3; bases outside the gene matches: 8. The CDR3 is made up of 16 amino acids. In nucleotides, the CDR3 is TGTGCCAGCAGTATTACCGGGACTAGTTACACCGGGGAGCTGTTTTTT. Amino acid sequence: CASSITGTSYTGELFF.

This clone came up once. The gene calls are TRBV2 and TRBJ1-2; a weak D match, TRBD1 (5 bases). Trimming shortened V by 6 bases and J by 7 bases, and 21 bases separated the two germline ends. The CDR3 sequence is 15 residues long. CDR1 and CDR2 from the germline V gene are SNHLY and FYNNEI. As DNA, the CDR3 is TGTGCCAGCAGGGAGGTGGGGCTGACTCCTCGTGGCTACACCTTC. This sequence encodes CASREVGLTPRGYTF.

The gene calls are TRBV7-9 and TRBJ2-5; the D is unclear. With the DNA end fitting TRBJ2-7 better, the J assignment may be wrong. Germline CDR1 is SEHNR and CDR2 is FQNEAQ (reference sequence). The CDR3 runs to 15 residues. The CDR3 here is CASSLPGLHDYEQYF. The CDR3 DNA reads as TGTGCCAGCAGCTTACCCGGGCTCCACGACTACGAGCAGTACTTC.

CDR3 in amino acids: CASSVGVGRGGTEAFF. In DNA, the CDR3 is TGTGCCAGTAGTGTGGGAGTGGGCAGGGGAGGGACTGAAGCTTTCTTT. The chain uses TRBV19 and TRBJ1-1; possible D gene TRBD1, 6 bases. Trimming pared 5 bases from V and 5 bases from J, leaving 21 bases between. Germline-derived CDR1 and CDR2 are LNHDA and SQIVND (reference sequence). CDR3 size: 16 residues.

The gene calls are TRBV7-3 and TRBJ2-5; 16 bases match TRBD2. Germline CDR1 SGHTA, CDR2 FQGTGA. The CDR3 runs 17 residues. V shed 5 bases, J shed 4 bases, and the junction held 7 bases outside the gene matches. The CDR3 loop is CASSPGTSGGAGETQYF. The CDR3 DNA follows: TGTGCCAGCAGCCCCGGGACTAGCGGGGGGGCCGGAGAGACCCAGTACTTC.

The V call is TRBV27, the J call TRBJ2-7; D call uncertain. The CDR3 extends over 12 amino acids. V dropped 9 bases and J dropped 0 bases, with 9 bases sitting between them. Germline V CDR1 and CDR2: MNHEY, SMNVEV (reference sequence). The CDR3 spells CARTAGSYEQYF. The CDR3 DNA sequence: TGTGCCAGGACGGCCGGCTCCTACGAGCAGTACTTC.

V gene TRBV29-1 combines with J gene TRBJ2-7; maybe TRBD1 (6 bases). This CDR3 spans 13 amino acids. The germline gives CDR1 SQVTM, CDR2 ANQGSEA. The V gene lost 2 bases and the J gene lost 0 bases, with 8 bases spanning the gap. DNA for the CDR3: TGCAGCGTTGAAACGGACAGCTCCTACGAGCAGTACTTC. It translates to CSVETDSSYEQYF.

There are a few counts of this clone. The chain employs TRBV2 and TRBJ2-7, with a tentative D call TRBD2 (5 bases). Germline CDR1 and CDR2: SNHLY and FYNNEI. V gave up 8 bases and J gave up 4 bases, with 18 bases separating them. The CDR3 is 14 amino acids. In DNA form, the CDR3 reads TGTGCCAGCTCAGAAAATGAGGGATGGTACGAGCAGTACTTC. It specifies CASSENEGWYEQYF.

Regarding this clone: At one boundary the junction diverges from the germline segment, which might be a read error. This sequence joins TRBV29-1 and TRBJ1-1, with no clear D. The V gene's germline CDR1 is SQVTM and CDR2 ANQGSEA. The CDR3 has 14 residues. The CDR3 DNA follows: TGCAGCGTCGAAGACTCTCAGCATGAGGGAGGGGCTTTCTTT. It encodes CSVEDSQHEGGAFF.

The CDR3, as DNA: TGTGCCTGGAGTGCTCTTGGACAGATTTCCTACGAGCAGTACTTC. As protein: CAWSALGQISYEQYF. The J gene is TRBJ2-7, the V gene TRBV30, with D possibly being TRBD1 (6 bases). CDR1 and CDR2 (germline): GTSNPN, SVGIG (reference sequence). V lost 1 base and J 1 base, leaving 14 bases between the germline ends. The CDR3 sequence is 15 residues long.

The gene calls are TRBV5-1 and TRBJ1-1, with a weak D call TRBD1 (6 bases). The CDR3 spans 14 residues. Germline V gene lookup returns CDR1 SGHRS and CDR2 YFSETQ. V was shortened by 0 bases and J by 3 bases, with 9 bases between the two germline ends. The CDR3 nucleotides read TGCGCCAGCAGCTTGGCCTACAGGGACACTGAAGCTTTCTTT. It specifies CASSLAYRDTEAFF.

The J gene is TRBJ2-3, the V gene TRBV28; tentative D call: TRBD1 (6 bases). The CDR3 consists of 13 residues. Germline CDR1 is MDHEN and CDR2 is SYDVKM. Trimming removed 5 bases at V and 6 bases at J, with 12 bases between. This CDR3 is CASSDRSRDTQYF. CDR3 nucleotide sequence: TGTGCCAGCAGTGACAGGTCTAGGGATACGCAGTATTTT.

The chain carries TRBV5-6 and TRBJ1-2; D unresolved. This CDR3 contains 14 residues. V dropped 0 bases and J dropped 4 bases, with 10 bases sitting between them. CDR1 is SGHDT, CDR2 YYEEEE, per germline. Written as DNA, the CDR3 is TGTGCCAGCAGCTTGGTGGAGAACATCTATGGCTACACCTTC. This gives the protein CASSLVENIYGYTF. Full variable domain (missing parts from reference TRBV5-6 and TRBJ1-2): DAGVTQSPTHLIKTRGQQVTLRCSPKSGHDTVSWYQQALGQGPQFIFQYYEEEERQRGNFPDRFSGHQFPNYSSELNVNALLLGDSALYLCASSLVENIYGYTFGSGTRLTVV.

The chain joins TRBV9 to TRBJ2-3; TRBD2 matches at 7 bases. The germline gives CDR1 SGDLS, CDR2 YYNGEE. With V trimmed by 5 bases and J by 2 bases, 2 bases remained unmatched. This CDR3 region has 13 residues. CDR3 region: CASSAGDTDTQYF. CDR3 DNA sequence: TGTGCCAGCAGTGCGGGGGACACAGATACGCAGTATTTT. Variable domain in full (rest from reference TRBV9 and TRBJ2-3): DSGVTQTPKHLITATGQRVTLRCSPRSGDLSVYWYQQSLDQGLQFLIQYYNGEERAKGNILERFSAQQFPDLHSELNLSSLELGDSALYFCASSAGDTDTQYFGPGTRLTVL.

The CDR3 spells CSVLGTSGRDGELFF. DNA for the CDR3: TGCAGCGTTCTTGGGACTAGCGGGAGGGATGGGGAGCTGTTTTTT. This chain joins TRBV29-1 and TRBJ2-2; 16 nucleotides agree with TRBD2. CDR3 length: 15 amino acids. Trimming took 5 bases from V and 8 from J; bases not matched to a gene: 5. In germline, CDR1 is SQVTM, CDR2 ANQGSEA.

The chain couples TRBV5-4 to TRBJ1-1; the match to TRBD1 covers 8 bases. CDR1 SGHNT and CDR2 YYREEE come from the germline V gene (reference sequence). The CDR3 spans 15 residues. V trimming: 7 bases; J trimming: 2 bases; junction bases outside the gene matches: 10. The CDR3 spells CASDHPGTGNTEAFF. CDR3 nucleotides: TGTGCCAGCGACCACCCCGGGACAGGTAACACTGAAGCTTTCTTT.

The CDR3 reads CASSLPLGRNYGYTF. DNA for the CDR3: TGTGCCAGCAGCTTACCGTTGGGCCGGAACTATGGCTACACCTTC. This sequence joins TRBV7-9 and TRBJ1-2; D call uncertain. In germline, CDR1 is SEHNR, CDR2 FQNEAQ (reference sequence). V was clipped by 2 bases and J by 2 bases, with 12 bases between them. The length of the CDR3 is 15 residues.

About this clone itself: The junction and the germline gene differ at one end; a read error may be behind it. This chain uses TRBV7-7 with TRBJ2-1; D is ambiguous. CDR3 length: 14 amino acids. In germline, CDR1 is SSHAT, CDR2 FNYEAQ (reference sequence). The CDR3 nucleotides are TGTGCTAGCAGCTTAGGGCGTTACCCCCAATGGCAGTTCTTC. Translation: CASSLGRYPQWQFF. The full variable domain, its missing parts supplied by reference TRBV7-7 and TRBJ2-1, is GAGVSQSPRYKVTKRGQDVTLRCDPISSHATLYWYQQALGQGPEFLTYFNYEAQPDKSGLPSDRFSAERPEGSISTLTIQRTEQRDSAMYRCASSLGRYPQWQFFGPGTRLTVL.